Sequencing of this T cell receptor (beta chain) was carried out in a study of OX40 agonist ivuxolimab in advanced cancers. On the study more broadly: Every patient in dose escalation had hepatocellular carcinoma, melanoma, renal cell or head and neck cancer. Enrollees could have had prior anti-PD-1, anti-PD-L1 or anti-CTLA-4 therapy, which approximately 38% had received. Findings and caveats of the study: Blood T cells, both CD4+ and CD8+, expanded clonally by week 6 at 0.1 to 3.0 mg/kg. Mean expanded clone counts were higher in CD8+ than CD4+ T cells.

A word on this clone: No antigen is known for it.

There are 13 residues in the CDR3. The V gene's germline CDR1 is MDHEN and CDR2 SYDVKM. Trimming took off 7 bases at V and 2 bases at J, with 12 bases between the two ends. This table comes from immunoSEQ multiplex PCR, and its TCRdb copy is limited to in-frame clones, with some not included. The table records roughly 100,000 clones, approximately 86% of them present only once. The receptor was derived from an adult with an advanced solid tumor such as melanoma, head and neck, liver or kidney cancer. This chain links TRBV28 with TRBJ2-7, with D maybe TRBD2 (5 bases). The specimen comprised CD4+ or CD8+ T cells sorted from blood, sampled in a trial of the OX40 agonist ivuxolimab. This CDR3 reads CASTEGWAYEQYF. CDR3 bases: TGTGCCAGCACCGAGGGATGGGCCTACGAGCAGTACTTC. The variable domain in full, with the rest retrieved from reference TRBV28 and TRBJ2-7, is DVKVTQSSRYLVKRTGEKVFLECVQDMDHENMFWYRQDPGLGLRLIYFSYDVKMKEKGDIPEGYSVSREKKERFSLILESASTNQTSMYLCASTEGWAYEQYFGPGTRLTVT.